This TCR beta chain was documented in a study of blood T cells in healthy people across ages. PCR was performed a second time for about 7 to 12 cycles using a sample-barcoded 5' primer and a J-beta primer mix. TCRdb itself ran the 5' RACE reads through MiXCR, one entry per CDR3 protein. The sample comprises 900,000 to 950,000 distinct CDR3 sequences, 25% to 35% of which are singletons, and 9.5% to 13% rests with the top ten. Regarding this clonotype: Its antigen is not known. This sequence may be a read error, since a much larger clone differs from it by one base.

General study findings and limits: TCR beta diversity tracked closely with naive T cell percentage.

Per germline, CDR1 MDHEN and CDR2 SYDVKM. V lost 2 bases to trimming and J lost 8 bases, with 18 bases between them. The CDR3 covers 16 residues. The sample was also linked to a second study, of T cells of mothers and their children.

J is TRBJ1-4 and V is TRBV28; D gene ambiguous. This TCR was sampled from a woman in her thirties or forties in good health. The sequenced sample was blood. The CDR3 here is CASSLRSGSGLEKLFF. The CDR3 DNA follows: TGTGCCAGCAGTTTAAGGTCTGGGAGCGGATTGGAAAAACTGTTTTTT.